This TCR beta chain was captured in a study of T cell responses to AZD1222 COVID-19 vaccine. Study details: Timing groups of about 4 and about 12 weeks for second doses were pooled.

TCRdb's copy holds only in-frame clones and misses some; the assay was immunoSEQ multiplex PCR. The data contain 52,000 or so clones, roughly 80% of them singletons. The count of this clone is one. What it binds is unknown. This CDR3 is built from 15 residues. Germline V gives CDR1 MDHEN, CDR2 SYDVKM. V lost 8 bases, J lost 2 bases, and 8 bases stayed unmatched. Study findings and constraints: Targets within unmutated variant regions were reportedly found for nearly half of spike-specific TCRs. Only a handful of AZD1222 recipients were seropositive at baseline. The breadth and depth of Spike-specific TCRs increased once two AZD1222 doses had been given.

Sequences were derived from peripheral blood, sampled on day 0 of AZD1222 vaccination. The chain couples TRBV28 to TRBJ2-2; 7 bases align to TRBD1. The clonotype comes from an adult in good health. The CDR3, as DNA: TGTGCCAGCCGGAGTGACAGGGTCAACACCGGGGAGCTGTTTTTT. Its translation is CASRSDRVNTGELFF.